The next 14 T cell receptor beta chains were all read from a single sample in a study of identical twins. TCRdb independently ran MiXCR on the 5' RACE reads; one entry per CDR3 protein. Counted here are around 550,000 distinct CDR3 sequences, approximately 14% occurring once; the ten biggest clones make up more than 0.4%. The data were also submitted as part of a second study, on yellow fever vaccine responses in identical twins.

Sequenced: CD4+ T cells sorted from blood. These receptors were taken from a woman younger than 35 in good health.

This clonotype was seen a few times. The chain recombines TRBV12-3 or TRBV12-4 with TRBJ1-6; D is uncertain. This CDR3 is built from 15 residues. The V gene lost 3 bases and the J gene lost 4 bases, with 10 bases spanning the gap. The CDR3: CASSFARLYNSPLHF. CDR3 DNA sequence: TGTGCCAGCAGTTTTGCCAGGTTGTATAATTCACCCCTCCACTTT.

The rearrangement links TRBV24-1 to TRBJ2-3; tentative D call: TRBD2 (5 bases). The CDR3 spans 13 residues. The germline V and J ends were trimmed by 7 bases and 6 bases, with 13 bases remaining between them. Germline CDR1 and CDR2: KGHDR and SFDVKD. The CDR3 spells CATRPAGGDTQYF. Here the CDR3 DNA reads TGTGCCACCAGACCGGCAGGCGGGGATACGCAGTATTTT.

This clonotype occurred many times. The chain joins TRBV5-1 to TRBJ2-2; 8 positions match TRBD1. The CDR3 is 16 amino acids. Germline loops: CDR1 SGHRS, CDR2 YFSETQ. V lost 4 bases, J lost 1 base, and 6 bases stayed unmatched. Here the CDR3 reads CASSPPGTGNTGELFF. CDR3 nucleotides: TGCGCCAGCAGCCCCCCCGGGACAGGGAACACCGGGGAGCTGTTTTTT.

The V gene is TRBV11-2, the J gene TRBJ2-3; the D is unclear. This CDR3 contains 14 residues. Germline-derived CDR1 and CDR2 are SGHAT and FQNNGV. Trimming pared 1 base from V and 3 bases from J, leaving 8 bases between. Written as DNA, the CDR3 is TGTGCCAGCAGCTTAGTCAGGAATACAGATACGCAGTATTTT. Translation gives CASSLVRNTDTQYF.

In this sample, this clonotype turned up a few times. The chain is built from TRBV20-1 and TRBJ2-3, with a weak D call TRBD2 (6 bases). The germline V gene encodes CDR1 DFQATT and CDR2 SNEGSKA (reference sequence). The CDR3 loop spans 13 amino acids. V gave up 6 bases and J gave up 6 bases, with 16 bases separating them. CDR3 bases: TGCAGTGCACAAAAAACGGGGGTCGATACGCAGTATTTT. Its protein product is CSAQKTGVDTQYF.

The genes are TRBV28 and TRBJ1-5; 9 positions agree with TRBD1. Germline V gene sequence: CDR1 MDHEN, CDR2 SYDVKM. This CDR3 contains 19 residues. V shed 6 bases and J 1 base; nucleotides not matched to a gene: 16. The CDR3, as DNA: TGTGCCAGCAGGGACCTACGGGACAGGGTAAGAGGAAGCAATCAGCCCCAGCATTTT. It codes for CASRDLRDRVRGSNQPQHF.

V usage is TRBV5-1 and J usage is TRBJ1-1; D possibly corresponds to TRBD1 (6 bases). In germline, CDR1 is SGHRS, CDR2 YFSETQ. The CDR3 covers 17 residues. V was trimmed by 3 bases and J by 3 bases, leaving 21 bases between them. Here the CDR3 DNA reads TGCGCCAGCAGCTGGGAGATATCCGGGACACAGGACACTGAAGCTTTCTTT. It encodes CASSWEISGTQDTEAFF. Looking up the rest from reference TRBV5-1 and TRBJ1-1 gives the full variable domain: KAGVTQTPRYLIKTRGQQVTLSCSPISGHRSVSWYQQTPGQGLQFLFEYFSETQRNKGNFPGRFSGRQFSNSRSEMNVSTLELGDSALYLCASSWEISGTQDTEAFFGQGTRLTVV.

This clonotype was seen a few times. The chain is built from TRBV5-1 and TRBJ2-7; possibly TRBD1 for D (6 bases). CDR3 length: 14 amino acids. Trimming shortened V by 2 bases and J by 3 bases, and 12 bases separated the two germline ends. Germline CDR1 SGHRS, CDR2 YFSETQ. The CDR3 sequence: CASSLYRENYEQYF. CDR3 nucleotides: TGCGCCAGCAGCTTATACAGGGAAAACTACGAGCAGTACTTC.

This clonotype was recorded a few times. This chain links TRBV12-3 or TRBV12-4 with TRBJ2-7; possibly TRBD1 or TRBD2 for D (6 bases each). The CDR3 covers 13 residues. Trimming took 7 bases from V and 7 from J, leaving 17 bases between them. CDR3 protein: CASNTGAYVEQYF. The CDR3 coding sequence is TGTGCCAGCAACACGGGGGCCTACGTGGAGCAGTACTTC.

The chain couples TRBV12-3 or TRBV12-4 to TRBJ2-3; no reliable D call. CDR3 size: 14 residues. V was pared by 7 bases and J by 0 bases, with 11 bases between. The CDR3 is CASMVAWSTDTQYF. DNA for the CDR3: TGTGCCAGCATGGTAGCCTGGAGCACAGATACGCAGTATTTT.

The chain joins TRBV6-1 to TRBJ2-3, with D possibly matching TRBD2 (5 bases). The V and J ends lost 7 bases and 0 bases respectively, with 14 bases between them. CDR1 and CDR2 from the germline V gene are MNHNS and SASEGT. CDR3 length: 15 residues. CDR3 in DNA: TGTGCCAGCAACCCCCTAGCAGTCAGCACAGATACGCAGTATTTT. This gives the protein CASNPLAVSTDTQYF.

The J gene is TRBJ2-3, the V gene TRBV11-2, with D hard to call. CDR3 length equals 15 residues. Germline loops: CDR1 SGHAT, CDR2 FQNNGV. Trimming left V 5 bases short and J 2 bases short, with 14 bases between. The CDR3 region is CASSPRAVITDTQYF. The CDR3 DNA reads TGTGCCAGCAGCCCTCGGGCGGTGATCACAGATACGCAGTATTTT.

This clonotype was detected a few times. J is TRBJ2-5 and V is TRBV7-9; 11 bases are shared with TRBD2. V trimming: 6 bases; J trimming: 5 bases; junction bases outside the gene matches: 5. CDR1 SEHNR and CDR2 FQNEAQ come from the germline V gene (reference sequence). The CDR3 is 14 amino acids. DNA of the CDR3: TGTGCCAGCAGAGCAGGGACTAGCGGTGAGACCCAGTACTTC. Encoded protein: CASRAGTSGETQYF. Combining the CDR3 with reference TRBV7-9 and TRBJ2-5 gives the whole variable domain DTGVSQNPRHKITKRGQNVTFRCDPISEHNRLYWYRQTLGQGPEFLTYFQNEAQLEKSRLLSDRFSAERPKGSFSTLEIQRTEQGDSAMYLCASRAGTSGETQYFGPGTRLLVL.

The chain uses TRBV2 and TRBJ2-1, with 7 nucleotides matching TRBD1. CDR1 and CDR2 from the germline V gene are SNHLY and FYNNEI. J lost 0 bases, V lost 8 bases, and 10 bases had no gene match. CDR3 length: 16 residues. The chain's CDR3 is CASARQGLSSYNEQFF. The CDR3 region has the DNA TGTGCCAGCGCAAGACAGGGTCTCAGCTCCTACAATGAGCAGTTCTTC.